Listed below are T cell receptor beta chains from one sample, sequenced in a study of blood T cell repertoires in COVID-19. TCRdb's table, derived via immunoSEQ multiplex PCR, lists solely in-frame clones and lacks some. The data contain around 150,000 clones, around 74% of them singletons. Sequencing used peripheral blood. The receptors shown here come from a man in his sixties or seventies with acute or convalescent COVID-19. The CDR3 runs from the conserved cysteine through the conserved F or W.

>TRBV28|TRBJ1-1
CASGGGYTEAFF
>TRBV15|TRBJ2-3
CATSRDPKDTQYF
>TRBV3-1/TRBV3-2|TRBJ1-6
CASSQGTGPGSPLHF
>TRBV6-5|TRBJ1-5
CASSYSYGQPQHF
>TRBV4-1|TRBJ2-7
CASSRGSGYEQYF
>TRBV7-8|TRBJ2-7
CASSSSIHLSYEQYF
>TRBV5-1|TRBJ1-2
CASSQGQGTYGYTF
>TRBV28|TRBJ1-5
CASSLLYSNQPQHF
>TRBV6-5|TRBJ2-5
CASSRDPGGQETQYF
>TRBV11-1|TRBJ1-4
CASSSDSLSGKLFF
>TRBV5-5|TRBJ1-3
CASSLADRPSGNTIYF
>TRBV27|TRBJ2-7
CASRGAGLPYEQYF
>TRBV2|TRBJ2-2
CASSATSGGGELFF
>TRBV7-8|TRBJ2-3
CASSYAGISTDTQYF
>TRBV9|TRBJ2-3
CASSVAGSADTQYF
>TRBV2|TRBJ1-2
CASSGHERGYTF